Below, one T cell receptor beta chain is given with its context. The antigen is undetermined. The data were taken from a study of response to subunit inactivated influenza vaccine. Study-wide points: Every seasonal influenza vaccination brings in few new T cells, the authors suggested.

Using its own MiXCR run on the RT-PCR reads, TCRdb lists one record per CDR3 protein. The sample records about 570,000 distinct CDR3 sequences, about 11% being singletons. CDR1 SQVTM and CDR2 ANQGSEA come from the germline V gene. The V end lost 1 base, the J end lost 8 bases, and 12 bases lay between the germline ends. The CDR3 length is 13 residues. Another study also made use of these data, one on T cells expressing NK-cell markers. This second study notes: 5'RACE template switching with UMIs generated TCR beta cDNA. Among CD8+ T cells from more than five donors, dominant NKG2C+ clonotypes accounted for roughly 1.0-7.0%. Topping the CD3+CD56-NKG2C+ fraction as well were these clonotypes, in a few donors.

Sequencing was performed on PBMCs from blood, taken on the day of vaccination. This TCR came from a man in his fifties who received an inactivated influenza vaccine. V usage is TRBV29-1 and J usage is TRBJ2-4; maybe TRBD1 (7 bases). The CDR3 region has the DNA TGCAGCGTTGAAGGTGACAGGGACTACATTCAGTACTTC. Translating gives CSVEGDRDYIQYF.